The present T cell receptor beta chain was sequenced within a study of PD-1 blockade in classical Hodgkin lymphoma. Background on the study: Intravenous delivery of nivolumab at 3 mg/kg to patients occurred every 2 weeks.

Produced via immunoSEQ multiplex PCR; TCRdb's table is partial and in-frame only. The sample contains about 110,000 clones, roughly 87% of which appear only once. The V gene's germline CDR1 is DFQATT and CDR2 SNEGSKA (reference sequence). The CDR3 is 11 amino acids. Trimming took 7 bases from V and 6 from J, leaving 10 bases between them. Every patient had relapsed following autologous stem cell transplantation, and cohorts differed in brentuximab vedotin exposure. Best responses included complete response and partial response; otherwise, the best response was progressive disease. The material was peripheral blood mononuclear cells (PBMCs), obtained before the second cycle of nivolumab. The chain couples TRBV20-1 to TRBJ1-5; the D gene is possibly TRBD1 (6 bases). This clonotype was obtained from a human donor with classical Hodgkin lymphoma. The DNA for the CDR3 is TGCAGTGGGGGGGGCCCTCAGCCCCAGCATTTT. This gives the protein CSGGGPQPQHF.